This T cell receptor (beta chain) was sequenced in a study of blood T cell repertoires in COVID-19. TCRdb's copy holds only in-frame clones and misses some; the assay was immunoSEQ multiplex PCR. The data hold about 180,000 clones, with about nine tenths observed a single time. Germline V gene lookup returns CDR1 GTSNPN and CDR2 SVGIG (reference sequence). This CDR3 spans 15 amino acids. The ends lost 2 bases at V and 1 base at J; junction bases unmatched: 7. This chain joins TRBV30 and TRBJ1-1, with 7 nucleotides matching TRBD1. The receptor was derived from a woman aged 18-29 years who had recovered from COVID-19. The sequencing input was PBMCs or T cells enriched from blood (not recorded which). The chain's CDR3 is CAWSSRQGSNTEAFF. DNA of the CDR3: TGTGCCTGGAGTTCCCGACAGGGATCGAACACTGAAGCTTTCTTT. Based on the CDR3 plus reference TRBV30 and TRBJ1-1, the full variable domain is SQTIHQWPATLVQPVGSPLSLECTVEGTSNPNLYWYRQAAGRGLQLLFYSVGIGQISSEVPQNLSASRPQDRQFILSSKKLLLSDSGFYLCAWSSRQGSNTEAFFGQGTRLTVV.